A single sample gave rise to the 5 T cell receptor beta chains below, sequenced in a study of blood T cells in healthy people across ages. The use of a sample-barcoded 5' primer and a J-beta primer mix characterized a second PCR of about 6 to 12 cycles. One entry per CDR3 protein, called by TCRdb with MiXCR from the 5' RACE reads. The table includes approximately 800,000 distinct CDR3 sequences, 35% to 50% detected once. The sequencing sample was made of blood. All receptors derive from a man of 80 years or more in good health.

The chain joins TRBV10-2 to TRBJ2-1; D perhaps matches TRBD1 (8 bases). From germline, CDR1 is WSHSY and CDR2 SAAADI. This CDR3 region has 15 residues. The V end lost 3 bases, the J end lost 5 bases, and 14 bases lay between the germline ends. The DNA for the CDR3 is TGCGCCAGCAGTGATTGGACAGGGAGGGACAATGAGCAGTTCTTC. Translating gives CASSDWTGRDNEQFF.

This clonotype was seen just once. The junction shows a germline mismatch at one end, possibly a read error. V and J are TRBV18 and TRBJ2-1, with 8 bases fitting TRBD2. The J call may be wrong; the DNA end is better matched by TRBJ2-7. This CDR3 comprises 16 residues. The germline gives CDR1 KGHSH, CDR2 LQKENI. In DNA, the CDR3 is TGCGCCAGCTCACCGCGAAGCGGGAGCTCCTACAATGAGCAGTACTTC. Its protein is CASSPRSGSSYNEQYF.

This clonotype was picked up one time. The chain links TRBV7-2 to TRBJ2-4, with TRBD2 matching 11 bases. The DNA matches TRBJ2-7 better at its end, which makes the J call doubtful. The CDR3 has 16 residues. CDR1 SGHTA and CDR2 FQGNSA come from the germline V gene. CDR3 sequence: CASSPALAGGQNEQYF. DNA of the CDR3: TGTGCCAGCAGCCCTGCCCTAGCGGGAGGTCAAAACGAGCAGTACTTC.

Only one count was recorded for this clonotype. This chain uses TRBV29-1 with TRBJ2-4; tentatively, D is TRBD2 (6 bases). The CDR3 runs 13 residues. Germline CDR1 and CDR2: SQVTM and ANQGSEA. Trimming shortened V by 5 bases and J by 13 bases, and 21 bases separated the two germline ends. The CDR3 loop reads CSVQRDLRTEQYF. The CDR3 region has the DNA TGCAGCGTTCAAAGGGACTTAAGGACTGAGCAGTACTTC.

This clonotype was detected many times. This rearrangement joins TRBV7-2 to TRBJ1-5; unclear D gene. V was cut by 5 bases and J by 12 bases, with 11 bases left in between. Germline V gene lookup returns CDR1 SGHTA and CDR2 FQGNSA. The CDR3 runs 11 residues. The CDR3 loop is CASSNRGNQHF. The CDR3 DNA sequence: TGTGCCAGCAGCAATAGAGGTAACCAGCATTTT.